A single sample is the source of the 10 T cell receptor beta chains below, sequenced in a study of T-cell memory formation after mild COVID-19. Via MiXCR, TCRdb re-called the 5' RACE reads, giving one row per CDR3 protein. The sample shows fewer than 350,000 distinct CDR3 sequences, 14% of them seen only once. The sequenced sample was PBMCs or a T cell subset sorted from them (not recorded which). These receptors came from a man aged 18 to 30 who had mild COVID-19 (a few samples of this study predate the infection). Cell type and time point are not known.

There are a few counts of this clonotype. The chain combines TRBV5-1 with TRBJ1-1; 7 bases map to TRBD1. The germline V gene encodes CDR1 SGHRS and CDR2 YFSETQ. V lost 5 bases and J lost 0; bases outside the gene matches: 4. The CDR3 is 14 amino acids. CDR3 in amino acids: CASRGQGVNTEAFF. The CDR3 coding sequence is TGCGCCAGCAGGGGGCAGGGGGTGAACACTGAAGCTTTCTTT.

This clonotype was counted a few times. The chain carries TRBV29-1 and TRBJ2-7; 14 nucleotides match TRBD2. Germline trimming cut 0 bases from V and 2 bases from J; bases unmatched to any gene: 6. Germline V gene lookup returns CDR1 SQVTM and CDR2 ANQGSEA. This CDR3 has 17 residues. The CDR3 DNA reads as TGCAGCGTTGAAGAACTAATGACTAGCGGGGGGGCCTACGAGCAGTACTTC. Amino acid sequence: CSVEELMTSGGAYEQYF.

In this sample, this clonotype turned up many times. The chain employs TRBV21-1 and TRBJ2-1. TRBV21-1 is listed as a pseudogene. The CDR3 length is 14 residues. The CDR3 protein is CASRRKRGYNEQFF. The CDR3 nucleotides read TGTGCCAGCAGAAGAAAACGGGGTTACAATGAGCAGTTCTTC.

The V and J genes are TRBV7-9 and TRBJ2-7; 12 positions match TRBD2. CDR1 and CDR2 from the germline V gene are SEHNR and FQNEAQ (reference sequence). The CDR3 is 15 residues long. V gave up 5 bases and J gave up 1 base; unmatched junction bases: 3. The CDR3 loop reads CASSPSGGDSYEQYV. The CDR3, as DNA: TGTGCCAGCAGCCCTAGCGGGGGGGATTCCTACGAGCAGTACGTC.

Only a few counts were recorded for this clonotype. V usage is TRBV29-1 and J usage is TRBJ1-2; TRBD1 is a possible D gene (5 bases). Germline loops: CDR1 SQVTM, CDR2 ANQGSEA. Trimming shortened V by 6 bases and J by 3 bases, and 17 bases separated the two germline ends. The CDR3 covers 14 residues. The CDR3 sequence is CSVGDPAGDYGYTF. The CDR3 DNA reads as TGCAGCGTGGGGGACCCGGCGGGGGACTATGGCTACACCTTC.

This clonotype was counted between two and nine times. This CDR3 is CASTSSDEQYF. Written as DNA, the CDR3 is TGTGCCAGTACTAGCTCGGACGAGCAGTACTTC. The chain joins TRBV19 to TRBJ2-7; tentative D call: TRBD2 (5 bases). Germline V gene sequence: CDR1 LNHDA, CDR2 SQIVND (reference sequence). This CDR3 region has 11 residues. V was pared by 7 bases and J by 5 bases, with 9 bases between.

The V gene is TRBV15, the J gene TRBJ1-1; D possibly corresponds to TRBD1 (5 bases). Trimming cost V 0 bases and J 1 base, with 6 bases left between them. This CDR3 contains 14 residues. CDR1 and CDR2 from the germline V gene are LNHNV and YYDKDF (reference sequence). CDR3 coding DNA: TGTGCCACCAGCAGAGACAGGGCGAACACTGAAGCTTTCTTT. It specifies CATSRDRANTEAFF. Full variable domain (missing parts from reference TRBV15 and TRBJ1-1): DAMVIQNPRYQVTQFGKPVTLSCSQTLNHNVMYWYQQKSSQAPKLLFHYYDKDFNNEADTPDNFQSRRPNTSFCFLDIRSPGLGDTAMYLCATSRDRANTEAFFGQGTRLTVV.

This clonotype has a handful of counts. The CDR3 DNA is TGCGCCAGCAGTTTCGGGACCGGTGAGACCCAGTACTTC. As protein: CASSFGTGETQYF. V usage is TRBV5-1 and J usage is TRBJ2-5; perhaps D is TRBD1 or TRBD2 (5 bases each). Germline CDR1 SGHRS, CDR2 YFSETQ. The CDR3 is made up of 13 amino acids. The V end was cut by 5 bases, the J end by 5 bases, with 13 bases between.

This clonotype has only a few counts. The chain links TRBV7-6 to TRBJ2-5, with 9 bases that match TRBD2. The CDR3 is 16 residues long. Trimming cost V 5 bases and J 1 base; bases outside gene matches: 8. Germline V CDR1 and CDR2: SGHVS, FNYEAQ. The CDR3 protein is CASSPGIAGVQETQYF. The CDR3 bases are TGTGCCAGCAGCCCCGGTATAGCGGGGGTCCAAGAGACCCAGTACTTC.

The chain links TRBV7-3 to TRBJ2-3; 8 bases fit TRBD2. Trimming took 5 bases from V and 5 from J; bases not matched to a gene: 9. The CDR3 runs to 15 residues. The germline CDR1 and CDR2 sequences are SGHTA and FQGTGA. The CDR3 loop reads CASSPLRGGRDTQYF. For the CDR3, the DNA is TGTGCCAGCAGCCCCCTTCGGGGGGGCCGAGATACGCAGTATTTT.